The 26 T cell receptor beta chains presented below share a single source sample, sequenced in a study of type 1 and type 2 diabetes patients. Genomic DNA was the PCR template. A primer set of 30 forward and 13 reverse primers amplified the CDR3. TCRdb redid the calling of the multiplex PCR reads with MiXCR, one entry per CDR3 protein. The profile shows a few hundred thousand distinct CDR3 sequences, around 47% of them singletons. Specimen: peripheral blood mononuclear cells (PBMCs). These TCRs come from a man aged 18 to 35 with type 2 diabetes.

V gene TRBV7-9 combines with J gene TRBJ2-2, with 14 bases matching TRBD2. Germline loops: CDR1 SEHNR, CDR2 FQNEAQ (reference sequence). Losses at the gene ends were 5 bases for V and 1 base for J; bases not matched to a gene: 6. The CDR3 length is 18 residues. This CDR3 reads CASSLTGLAGGNTGELFF. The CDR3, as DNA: TGTGCCAGCAGCCTAACAGGACTAGCGGGGGGGAACACCGGGGAGCTGTTTTTT.

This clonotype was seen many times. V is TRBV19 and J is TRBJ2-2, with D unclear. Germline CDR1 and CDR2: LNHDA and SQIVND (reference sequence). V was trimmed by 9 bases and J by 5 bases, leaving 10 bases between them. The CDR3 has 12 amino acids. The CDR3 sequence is CASNHGTGELFF. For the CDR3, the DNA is TGTGCCAGCAATCACGGGACCGGGGAGCTGTTTTTT.

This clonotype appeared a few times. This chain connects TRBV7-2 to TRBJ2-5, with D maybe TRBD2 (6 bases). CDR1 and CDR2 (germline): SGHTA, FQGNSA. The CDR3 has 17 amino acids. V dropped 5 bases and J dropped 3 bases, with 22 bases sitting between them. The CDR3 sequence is CASSGRSGTLAKETQYF. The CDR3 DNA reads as TGTGCCAGCAGCGGACGTTCCGGGACTCTGGCAAAAGAGACCCAGTACTTC. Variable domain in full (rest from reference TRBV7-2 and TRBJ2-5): GAGVSQSPSNKVTEKGKDVELRCDPISGHTALYWYRQSLGQGLEFLIYFQGNSAPDKSGLPSDRFSAERTGGSVSTLTIQRTQQEDSAVYLCASSGRSGTLAKETQYFGPGTRLLVL.

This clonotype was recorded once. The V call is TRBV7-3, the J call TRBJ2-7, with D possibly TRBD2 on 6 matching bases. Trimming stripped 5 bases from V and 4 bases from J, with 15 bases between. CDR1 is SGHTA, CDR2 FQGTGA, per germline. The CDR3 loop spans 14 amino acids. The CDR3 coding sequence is TGTGCCAGCAGCCCCGTGGGGGGACGATACGAGCAGTACTTC. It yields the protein CASSPVGGRYEQYF.

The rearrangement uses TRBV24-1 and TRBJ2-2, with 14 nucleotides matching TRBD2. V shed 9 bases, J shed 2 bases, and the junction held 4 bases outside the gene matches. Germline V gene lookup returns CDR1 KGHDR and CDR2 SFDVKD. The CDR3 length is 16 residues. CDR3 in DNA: TGTGCCACCGGGACTAGCGGGGGTTTCAACACCGGGGAGCTGTTTTTT. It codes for CATGTSGGFNTGELFF.

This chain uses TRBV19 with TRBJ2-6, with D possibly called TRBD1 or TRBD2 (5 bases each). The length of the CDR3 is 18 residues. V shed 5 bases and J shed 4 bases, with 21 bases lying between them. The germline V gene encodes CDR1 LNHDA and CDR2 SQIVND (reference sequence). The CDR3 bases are TGTGCCAGTAGTCCGGGACGCTATAGCGATCCCGGGGCCAACGTCCTGACTTTC. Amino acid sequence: CASSPGRYSDPGANVLTF.

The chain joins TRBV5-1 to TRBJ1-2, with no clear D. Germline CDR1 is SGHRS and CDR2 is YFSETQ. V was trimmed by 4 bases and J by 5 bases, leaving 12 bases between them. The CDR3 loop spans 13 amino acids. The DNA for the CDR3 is TGCGCCAGCAGCGGAGAGTTACGGTATGGCTACACCTTC. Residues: CASSGELRYGYTF.

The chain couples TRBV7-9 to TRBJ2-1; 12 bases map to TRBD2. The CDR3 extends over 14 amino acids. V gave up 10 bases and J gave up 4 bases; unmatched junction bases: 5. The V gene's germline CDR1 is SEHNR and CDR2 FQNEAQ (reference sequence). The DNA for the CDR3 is TGTGCCACTGACCTAGCGGGGGGGTACAATGAGCAGTTCTTC. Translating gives CATDLAGGYNEQFF.

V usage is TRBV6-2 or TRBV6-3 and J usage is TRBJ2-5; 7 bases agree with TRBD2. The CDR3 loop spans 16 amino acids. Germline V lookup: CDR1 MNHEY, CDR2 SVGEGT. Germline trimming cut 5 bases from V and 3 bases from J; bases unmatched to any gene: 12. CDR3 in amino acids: CASSDTSRTSEETQYF. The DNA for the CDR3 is TGTGCCAGCAGTGACACCTCCCGGACTAGTGAAGAGACCCAGTACTTC.

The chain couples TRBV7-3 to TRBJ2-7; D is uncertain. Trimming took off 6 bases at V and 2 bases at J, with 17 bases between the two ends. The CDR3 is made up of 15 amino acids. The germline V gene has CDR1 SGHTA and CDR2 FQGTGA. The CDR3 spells CASSLVARPAYEQYF. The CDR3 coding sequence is TGTGCCAGCAGTTTAGTCGCCAGACCAGCCTACGAGCAGTACTTC.

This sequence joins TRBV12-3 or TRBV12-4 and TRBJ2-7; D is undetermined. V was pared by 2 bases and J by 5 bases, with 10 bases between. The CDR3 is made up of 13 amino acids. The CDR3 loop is CASSLLSFDEQYF. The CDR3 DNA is TGTGCCAGCAGTTTACTGAGTTTCGACGAGCAGTACTTC.

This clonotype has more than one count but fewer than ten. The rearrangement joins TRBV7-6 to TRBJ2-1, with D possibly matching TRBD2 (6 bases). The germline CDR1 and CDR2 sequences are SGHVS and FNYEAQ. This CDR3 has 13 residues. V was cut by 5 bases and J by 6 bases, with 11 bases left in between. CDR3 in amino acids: CASSPLASNEQFF. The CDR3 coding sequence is TGTGCCAGCAGCCCCCTAGCGTCCAATGAGCAGTTCTTC.

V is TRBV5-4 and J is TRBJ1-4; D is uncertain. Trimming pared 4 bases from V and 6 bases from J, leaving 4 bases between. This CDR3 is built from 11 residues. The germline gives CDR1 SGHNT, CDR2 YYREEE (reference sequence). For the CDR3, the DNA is TGTGCCAGCAGCCGGGATGAAAAACTGTTTTTT. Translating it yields CASSRDEKLFF.

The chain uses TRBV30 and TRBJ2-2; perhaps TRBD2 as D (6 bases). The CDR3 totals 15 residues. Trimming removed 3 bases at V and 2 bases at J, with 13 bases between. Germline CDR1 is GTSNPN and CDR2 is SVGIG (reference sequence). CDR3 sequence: CAWRGTSLNTGELFF. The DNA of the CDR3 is TGTGCCTGGAGGGGTACTAGCCTTAACACCGGGGAGCTGTTTTTT.

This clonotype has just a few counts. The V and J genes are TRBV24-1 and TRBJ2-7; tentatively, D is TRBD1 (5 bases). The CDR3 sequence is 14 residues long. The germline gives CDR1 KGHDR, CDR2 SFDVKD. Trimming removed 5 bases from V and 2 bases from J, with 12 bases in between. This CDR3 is CATSAADSTYEQYF. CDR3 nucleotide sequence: TGTGCCACCAGTGCCGCCGACAGCACCTACGAGCAGTACTTC.

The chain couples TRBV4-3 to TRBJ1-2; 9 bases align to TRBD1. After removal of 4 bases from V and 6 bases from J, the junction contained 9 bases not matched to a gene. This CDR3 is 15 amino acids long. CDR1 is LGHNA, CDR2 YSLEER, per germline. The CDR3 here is CASSPIQGARNGYTF. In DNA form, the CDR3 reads TGCGCCAGCAGCCCTATACAGGGGGCGCGGAATGGCTACACCTTC.

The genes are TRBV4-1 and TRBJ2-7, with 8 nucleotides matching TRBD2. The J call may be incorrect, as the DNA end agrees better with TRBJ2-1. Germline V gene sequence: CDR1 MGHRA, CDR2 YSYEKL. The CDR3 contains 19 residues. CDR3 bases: TGCGCCAGCAGCCCCTCCCCCGGACTAGCTGGTCCCAGCGACAATGAGCAGTTCTTC. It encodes CASSPSPGLAGPSDNEQFF.

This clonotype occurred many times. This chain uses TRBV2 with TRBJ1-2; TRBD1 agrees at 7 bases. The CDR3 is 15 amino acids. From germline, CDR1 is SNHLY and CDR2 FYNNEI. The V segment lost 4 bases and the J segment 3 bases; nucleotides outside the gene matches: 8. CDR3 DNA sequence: TGTGCCAGCAGTGCACAGGGGCGAAGCGACTATGGCTACACCTTC. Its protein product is CASSAQGRSDYGYTF.

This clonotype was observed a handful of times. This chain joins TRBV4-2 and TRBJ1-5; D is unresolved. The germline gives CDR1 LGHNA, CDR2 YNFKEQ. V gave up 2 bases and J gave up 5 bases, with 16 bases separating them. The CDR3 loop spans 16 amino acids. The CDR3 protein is CASSQTPGRIDQPQHF. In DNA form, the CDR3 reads TGTGCCAGCAGCCAAACACCGGGAAGGATTGATCAGCCCCAGCATTTT.

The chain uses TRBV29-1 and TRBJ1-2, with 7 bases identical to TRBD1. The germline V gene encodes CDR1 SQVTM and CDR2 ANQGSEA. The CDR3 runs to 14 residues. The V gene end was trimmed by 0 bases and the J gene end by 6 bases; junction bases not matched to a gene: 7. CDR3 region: CSVEDPDRWDGYTF. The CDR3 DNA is TGCAGCGTTGAAGACCCGGACAGGTGGGATGGCTACACCTTC.

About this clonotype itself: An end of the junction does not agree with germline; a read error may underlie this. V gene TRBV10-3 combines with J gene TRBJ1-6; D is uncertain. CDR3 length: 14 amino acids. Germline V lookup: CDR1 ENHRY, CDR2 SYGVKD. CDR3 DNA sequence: TGTGCCATCAGTGGGCAGAGCGAAAATTCATCCCTCCACTTT. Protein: CAISGQSENSSLHF.

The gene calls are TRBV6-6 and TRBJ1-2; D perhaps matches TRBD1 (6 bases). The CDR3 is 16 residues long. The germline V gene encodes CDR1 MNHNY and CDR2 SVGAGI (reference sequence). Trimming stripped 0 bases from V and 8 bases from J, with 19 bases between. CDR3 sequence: CASSYSKLEGERGYTF. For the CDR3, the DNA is TGTGCCAGCAGTTACTCGAAGCTCGAGGGGGAGAGGGGCTACACCTTC.

The CDR3 nucleotides are TGTGCCAGTAGCCAGCTAGGCAACGCCTACGAGCAGTACTTC. This sequence encodes CASSQLGNAYEQYF. V gene TRBV19 combines with J gene TRBJ2-7; D is ambiguous. Looked up from germline, CDR1 is LNHDA and CDR2 is SQIVND (reference sequence). With 6 bases removed from V and 2 bases from J, the gap between germline ends came to 14 bases. The CDR3 loop spans 14 amino acids. Using reference TRBV19 and TRBJ2-7 for the parts outside the CDR3, the full variable domain is DGGITQSPKYLFRKEGQNVTLSCEQNLNHDAMYWYRQDPGQGLRLIYYSQIVNDFQKGDIAEGYSVSREKKESFPLTVTSAQKNPTAFYLCASSQLGNAYEQYFGPGTRLTVT.

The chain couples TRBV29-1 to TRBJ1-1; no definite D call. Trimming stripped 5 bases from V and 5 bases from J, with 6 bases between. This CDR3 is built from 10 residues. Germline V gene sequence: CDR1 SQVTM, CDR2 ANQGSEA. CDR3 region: CSVSRTEAFF. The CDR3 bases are TGCAGCGTTTCACGTACTGAAGCTTTCTTT.

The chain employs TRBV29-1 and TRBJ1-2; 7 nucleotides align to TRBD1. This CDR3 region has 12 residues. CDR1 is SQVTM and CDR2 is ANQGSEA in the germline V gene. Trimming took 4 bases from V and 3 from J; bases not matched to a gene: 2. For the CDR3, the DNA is TGCAGCGTTGGGGACAGTTACTATGGCTACACCTTC. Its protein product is CSVGDSYYGYTF.

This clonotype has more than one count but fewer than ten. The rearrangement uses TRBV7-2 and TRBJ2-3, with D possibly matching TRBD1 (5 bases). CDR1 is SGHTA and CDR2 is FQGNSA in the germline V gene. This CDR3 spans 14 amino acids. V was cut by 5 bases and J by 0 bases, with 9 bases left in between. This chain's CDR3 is CASSLRQSTDTQYF. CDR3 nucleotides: TGTGCCAGCAGCCTTAGACAGAGCACAGATACGCAGTATTTT.